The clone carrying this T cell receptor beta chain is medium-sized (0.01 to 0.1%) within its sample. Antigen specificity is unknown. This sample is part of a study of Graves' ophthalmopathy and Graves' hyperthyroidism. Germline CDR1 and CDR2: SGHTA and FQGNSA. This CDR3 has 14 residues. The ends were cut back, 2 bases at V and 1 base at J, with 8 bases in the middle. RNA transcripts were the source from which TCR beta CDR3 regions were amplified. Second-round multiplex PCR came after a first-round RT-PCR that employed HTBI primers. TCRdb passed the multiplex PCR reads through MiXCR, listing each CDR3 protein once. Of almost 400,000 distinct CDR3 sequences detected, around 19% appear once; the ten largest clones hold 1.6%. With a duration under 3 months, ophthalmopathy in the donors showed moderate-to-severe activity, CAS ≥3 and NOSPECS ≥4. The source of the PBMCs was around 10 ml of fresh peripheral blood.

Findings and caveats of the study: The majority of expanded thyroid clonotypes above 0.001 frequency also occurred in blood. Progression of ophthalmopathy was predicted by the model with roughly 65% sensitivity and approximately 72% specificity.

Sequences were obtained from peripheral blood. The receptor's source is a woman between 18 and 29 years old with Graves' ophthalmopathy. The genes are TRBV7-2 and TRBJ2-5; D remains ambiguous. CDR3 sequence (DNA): TGTGCCAGCAGCTTATACCGGGCCCAAGAGACCCAGTACTTC. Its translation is CASSLYRAQETQYF.